A selection of T cell receptor beta chains follows, all from one sample in a study of immune evolution from preneoplasia to lung adenocarcinoma. Method: immunoSEQ multiplex PCR; TCRdb's copy keeps in-frame clones and lacks some. The sample contains thousands of clones, 65% to 85% of which appear only once. The sequenced sample was FFPE adjacent normal lung tissue. The source of these receptors is a donor at least 70 years old with lung adenocarcinoma. Each CDR3 is given with its conserved first and last residue. The D gene is left open where the match is weak. Clone sizes are given selectively: once, few, many, or a class where the clone is expanded.

D | J | V | size | CDR3 | DNA
TRBD1 | TRBJ1-5 | TRBV11-2 | few | CASSLGQVDQPQHF | TGTGCCAGCAGCTTGGGACAGGTCGACCAGCCCCAGCATTTT
TRBD1 | TRBJ1-6 | TRBV7-8 | - | CASSSTRDRGFTLHF | TGTGCCAGCAGCTCCACCCGGGACAGGGGCTTCACCCTCCACTTT
- | TRBJ2-7 | TRBV27 | - | CASSFYPSTEGQQYF | TGTGCCAGCAGTTTTTATCCTTCGACAGAGGGTCAGCAGTACTTC
- | TRBJ1-1 | TRBV9 | - | CASSKSGTSTEAFF | TGTGCCAGCAGCAAATCCGGGACCAGCACTGAAGCTTTCTTT
TRBD1 | TRBJ1-5 | TRBV7-6 | - | CASSPTGGNQPQHF | TGTGCCAGCAGCCCAACAGGGGGCAATCAGCCCCAGCATTTT
TRBD1 | TRBJ1-4 | TRBV5-1 | - | CASSSGTGDEKLFF | TGCGCCAGCAGCTCCGGGACAGGGGACGAAAAACTGTTTTTT
- | TRBJ2-1 | TRBV2 | - | CASSAERTLYNEQFF | TGTGCCAGCAGTGCGGAGCGGACCCTCTACAATGAGCAGTTCTTC
- | TRBJ1-1 | TRBV6-1 | - | CATQLRLAFF | TGTGCTACCCAACTCCGGCTCGCTTTCTTT
TRBD1 | TRBJ1-1 | TRBV7-9 | few | CASSFRGQKNTEAFF | TGTGCCAGCAGCTTCAGGGGACAGAAGAACACTGAAGCTTTCTTT
- | TRBJ1-2 | TRBV6-5 | - | CASSNLGIVGYGYTF | TGTGCCAGCTCGAACTTGGGAATCGTTGGGTATGGCTACACCTTC
- | TRBJ1-6 | TRBV5-1 | - | CASSTRTGDSPLHF | TGCGCCAGCAGCACGAGGACGGGAGATTCACCCCTCCACTTT
- | TRBJ1-1 | TRBV12-1 | - | CASSIAGTGGGFSVDTEAFF | TGTGCCAGCAGCATAGCAGGGACAGGGGGAGGTTTTTCGGTGGACACTGAAGCTTTCTTT
- | TRBJ2-7 | TRBV5-1 | - | CASSLTGTTYEQYF | TGCGCCAGCAGCTTGACCGGGACAACCTACGAGCAGTACTTC
- | TRBJ1-6 | TRBV18 | - | CASSPAGYNSPLHF | TGTGCCAGCTCACCGGCAGGGTATAATTCACCCCTCCACTTT
- | TRBJ1-1 | TRBV6-6 | - | CASSPRGLNTEAFF | TGTGCCAGCAGTCCCCGGGGGTTGAACACTGAAGCTTTCTTT
TRBD1 | TRBJ2-1 | TRBV29-1 | few | CSVEGGQASYNEQFF | TGCAGCGTTGAAGGCGGACAGGCCTCCTACAATGAGCAGTTCTTC
TRBD1 | TRBJ1-6 | TRBV10-3 | - | CAISESDRAWTSSYNSPLHF | TGTGCCATCAGTGAGTCGGACAGGGCTTGGACAAGCTCCTATAATTCACCCCTCCACTTT
TRBD1 | TRBJ2-7 | TRBV19 | - | CASSSQGAQIREQYF | TGTGCCAGTAGTTCACAGGGGGCACAGATTCGCGAGCAGTACTTC
TRBD2 | TRBJ2-3 | TRBV5-1 | medium-sized | CASSLLLAQHTDTQYF | TGCGCCAGCAGCTTGCTACTAGCGCAGCACACAGATACGCAGTATTTT
- | TRBJ1-5 | TRBV2 | few | CASSSGNSNQPQHF | TGTGCCAGCAGTTCAGGGAATAGCAATCAGCCCCAGCATTTT
- | TRBJ1-6 | TRBV5-1 | large | CASSSGNSPLHF | TGCGCCAGCAGCTCGGGAAATTCACCCCTCCACTTT
- | TRBJ1-3 | TRBV7-9 | - | CASSLVGSGGNTIYF | TGTGCCAGCAGCTTAGTGGGGTCTGGAGGAAACACCATATATTTT
- | TRBJ2-3 | TRBV4-1 | once | CASSQAVYGATTDTQYF | TGCGCCAGCAGCCAAGCGGTATACGGGGCGACCACAGATACGCAGTATTTT
- | TRBJ1-1 | TRBV30 | - | CATDRRNTEAFF | TGTGCCACTGACAGGCGGAACACTGAAGCTTTCTTT
- | TRBJ2-5 | TRBV6-5 | - | CASSYGGAAKTQYF | TGTGCCAGCAGTTACGGGGGGGCGGCGAAGACCCAGTACTTC
- | TRBJ1-6 | TRBV6-5 | - | CASRFQGFSPLHF | TGTGCCAGCAGATTCCAGGGTTTCTCACCCCTCCACTTT
- | TRBJ2-3 | TRBV5-1 | - | CASSLGQLENTQYF | TGCGCCAGCAGCTTGGGTCAGCTGGAGAATACGCAGTATTTT
TRBD1 | TRBJ1-3 | TRBV6-5 | - | CASSYTGQGSGNTIYF | TGTGCCAGCAGTTACACCGGACAGGGGTCGGGAAACACCATATATTTT
- | TRBJ1-2 | TRBV5-1 | - | CASSLYDLYGYTF | TGCGCCAGCAGCTTGTACGATCTCTATGGCTACACCTTC
- | TRBJ1-6 | TRBV30 | once | CAWKWGATYNSPLHF | TGTGCCTGGAAATGGGGGGCCACCTATAATTCACCCCTCCACTTT
- | TRBJ2-5 | TRBV19 | few | CATSNRGSRQETQYF | TGTGCCACCTCAAATCGGGGCTCGCGTCAAGAGACCCAGTACTTC
- | TRBJ1-3 | TRBV9 | - | CASSETHSGNTIYF | TGTGCCAGCAGCGAGACCCACTCTGGAAACACCATATATTTT
- | TRBJ1-1 | TRBV28 | - | CASNIRQNTEAFF | TGTGCCAGCAACATCCGACAGAACACTGAAGCTTTCTTT
- | TRBJ2-5 | TRBV15 | - | CATSPPMEEETQYF | TGTGCCACCAGCCCCCCGATGGAAGAAGAGACCCAGTACTTC
- | TRBJ1-2 | TRBV6-5 | few | CASSSGSWGSGYTF | TGTGCCAGCAGCTCCGGATCCTGGGGATCCGGCTACACCTTC
- | TRBJ1-4 | TRBV7-9 | - | CASSPTREAYEKLFF | TGTGCCAGCAGCCCGACGAGGGAGGCTTATGAAAAACTGTTTTTT
- | TRBJ2-1 | TRBV6-1 | - | CASSEGGGWNEQFF | TGTGCCAGCAGTGAAGGAGGGGGGTGGAATGAGCAGTTCTTC